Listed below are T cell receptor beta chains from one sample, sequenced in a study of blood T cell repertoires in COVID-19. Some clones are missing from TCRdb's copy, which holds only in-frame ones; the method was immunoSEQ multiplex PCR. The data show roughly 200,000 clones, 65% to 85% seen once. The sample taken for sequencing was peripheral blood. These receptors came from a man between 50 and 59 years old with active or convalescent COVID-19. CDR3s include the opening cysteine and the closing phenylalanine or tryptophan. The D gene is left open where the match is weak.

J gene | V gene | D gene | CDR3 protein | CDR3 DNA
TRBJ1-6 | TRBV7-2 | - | CASTPGYSSPLHF | TGTGCCAGCACCCCCGGGTATTCTTCACCCCTCCACTTT
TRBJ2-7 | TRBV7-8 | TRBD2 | CASSRTSGGLSYEQYF | TGTGCCAGCAGCCGAACTAGCGGGGGGCTCTCCTACGAGCAGTACTTC
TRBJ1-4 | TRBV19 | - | CASRSRGGREKLFF | TGTGCCAGTAGGTCCAGGGGCGGTCGTGAAAAACTGTTTTTT
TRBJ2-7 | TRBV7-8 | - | CASSLEVGHHYEQYF | TGTGCCAGCAGCTTAGAAGTGGGACACCATTACGAGCAGTACTTC
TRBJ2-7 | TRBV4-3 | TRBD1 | CASSLQTGGEQYF | TGCGCCAGCAGCCTGCAGACAGGGGGGGAGCAGTACTTC
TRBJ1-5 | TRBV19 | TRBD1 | CASSITGTDRAQHF | TGTGCCAGTAGTATCACAGGGACAGATAGGGCCCAGCATTTT
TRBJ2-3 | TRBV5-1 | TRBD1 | CASSLAGTGWTDTQYF | TGCGCCAGCAGCTTGGCCGGGACAGGGTGGACAGATACGCAGTATTTT
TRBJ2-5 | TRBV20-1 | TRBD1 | CSAQTGETQYF | TGCAGTGCTCAGACAGGGGAGACCCAGTACTTC
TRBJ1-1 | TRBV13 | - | CASSPDGGTNTEAFF | TGTGCCAGCAGCCCAGACGGGGGGACGAACACTGAAGCTTTCTTT
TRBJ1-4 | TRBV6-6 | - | CASSLGATNEKLFF | TGTGCCAGCAGCCTCGGTGCAACTAATGAAAAACTGTTTTTT
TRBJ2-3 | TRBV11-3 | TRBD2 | CASSFRAGGGDTQYF | TGTGCCAGCAGCTTTAGAGCGGGGGGAGGAGATACGCAGTATTTT